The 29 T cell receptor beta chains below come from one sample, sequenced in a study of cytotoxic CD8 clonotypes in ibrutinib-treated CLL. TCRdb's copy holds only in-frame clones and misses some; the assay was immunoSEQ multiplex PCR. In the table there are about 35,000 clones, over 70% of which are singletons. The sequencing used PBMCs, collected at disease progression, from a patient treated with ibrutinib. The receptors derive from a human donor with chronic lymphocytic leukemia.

In DNA form, the CDR3 reads TGTGCCAGCAGCTTCGGCGGCTCTGAAGCTTTCTTT. This gives the protein CASSFGGSEAFF. V usage is TRBV11-3 and J usage is TRBJ1-1; D not resolved. Germline V gene lookup returns CDR1 SGHNT and CDR2 YENEEA. With 3 bases removed from V and 6 bases from J, the gap between germline ends came to 8 bases. CDR3 size: 12 residues.

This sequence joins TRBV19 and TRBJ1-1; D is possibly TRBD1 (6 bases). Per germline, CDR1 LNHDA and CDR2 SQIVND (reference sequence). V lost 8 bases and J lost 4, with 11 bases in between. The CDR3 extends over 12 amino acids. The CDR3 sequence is CASCRGGTEAFF. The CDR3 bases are TGTGCCAGTTGCAGGGGTGGCACTGAAGCTTTCTTT.

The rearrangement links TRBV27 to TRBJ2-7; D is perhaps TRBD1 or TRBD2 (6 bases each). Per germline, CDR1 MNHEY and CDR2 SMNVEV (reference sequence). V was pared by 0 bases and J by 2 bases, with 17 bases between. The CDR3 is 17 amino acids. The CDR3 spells CASSLSGGRQNPYEQYF. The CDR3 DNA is TGTGCCAGCAGTTTATCGGGGGGCCGACAGAACCCCTACGAGCAGTACTTC.

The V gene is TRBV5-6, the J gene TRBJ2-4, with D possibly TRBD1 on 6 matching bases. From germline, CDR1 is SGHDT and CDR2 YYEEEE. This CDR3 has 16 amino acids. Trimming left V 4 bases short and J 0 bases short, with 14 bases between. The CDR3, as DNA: TGTGCCAGCAGCAGTAGGACAGCCCTAGCCAAAAACATTCAGTACTTC. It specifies CASSSRTALAKNIQYF. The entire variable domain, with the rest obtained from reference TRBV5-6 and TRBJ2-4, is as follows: DAGVTQSPTHLIKTRGQQVTLRCSPKSGHDTVSWYQQALGQGPQFIFQYYEEEERQRGNFPDRFSGHQFPNYSSELNVNALLLGDSALYLCASSSRTALAKNIQYFGAGTRLSVL.

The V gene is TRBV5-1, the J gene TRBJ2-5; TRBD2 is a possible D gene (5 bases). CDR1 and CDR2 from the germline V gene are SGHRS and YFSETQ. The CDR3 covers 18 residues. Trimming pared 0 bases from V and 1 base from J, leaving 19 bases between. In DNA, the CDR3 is TGCGCCAGCAGCTTGGCCATTAGCGCTCACGATTTCCAAGAGACCCAGTACTTC. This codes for CASSLAISAHDFQETQYF.

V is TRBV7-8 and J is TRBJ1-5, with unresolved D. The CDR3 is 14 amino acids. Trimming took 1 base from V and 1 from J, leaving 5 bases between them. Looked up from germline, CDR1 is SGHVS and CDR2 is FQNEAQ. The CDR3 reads CASSLGDSNQPQHF. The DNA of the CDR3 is TGTGCCAGCAGCTTAGGAGACAGCAATCAGCCCCAGCATTTT.

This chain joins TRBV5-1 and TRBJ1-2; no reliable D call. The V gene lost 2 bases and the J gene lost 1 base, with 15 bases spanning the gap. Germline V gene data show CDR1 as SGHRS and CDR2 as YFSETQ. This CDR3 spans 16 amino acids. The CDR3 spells CASSFDIGTINYGYTF. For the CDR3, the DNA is TGCGCCAGCAGCTTCGATATAGGAACCATTAACTATGGCTACACCTTC.

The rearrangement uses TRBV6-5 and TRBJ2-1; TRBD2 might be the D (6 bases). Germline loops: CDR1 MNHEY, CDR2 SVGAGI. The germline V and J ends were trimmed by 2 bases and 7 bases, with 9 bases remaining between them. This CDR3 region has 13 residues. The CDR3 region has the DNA TGTGCCAGCAGTTACCCTGGGGGGAATGAGCAGTTCTTC. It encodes CASSYPGGNEQFF.

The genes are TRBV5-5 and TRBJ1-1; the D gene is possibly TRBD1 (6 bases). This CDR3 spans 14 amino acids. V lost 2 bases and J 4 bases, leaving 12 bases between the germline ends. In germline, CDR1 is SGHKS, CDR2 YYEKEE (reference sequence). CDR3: CASSLGGRGTEAFF. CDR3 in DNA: TGTGCCAGCAGCTTAGGGGGGCGAGGCACTGAAGCTTTCTTT.

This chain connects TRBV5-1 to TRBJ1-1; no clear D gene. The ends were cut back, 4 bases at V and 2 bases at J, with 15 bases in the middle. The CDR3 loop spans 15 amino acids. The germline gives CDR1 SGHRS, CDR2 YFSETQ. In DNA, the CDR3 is TGCGCCAGCAGCGAGACTTCCCAGGTTAACACTGAAGCTTTCTTT. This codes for CASSETSQVNTEAFF.

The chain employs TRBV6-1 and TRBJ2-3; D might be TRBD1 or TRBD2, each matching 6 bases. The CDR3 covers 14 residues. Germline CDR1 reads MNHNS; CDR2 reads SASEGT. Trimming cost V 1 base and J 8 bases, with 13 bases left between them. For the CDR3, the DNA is TGTGCCAGCAGTGAAGGGGGGGCGGTGGGTACGCAGTATTTT. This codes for CASSEGGAVGTQYF.

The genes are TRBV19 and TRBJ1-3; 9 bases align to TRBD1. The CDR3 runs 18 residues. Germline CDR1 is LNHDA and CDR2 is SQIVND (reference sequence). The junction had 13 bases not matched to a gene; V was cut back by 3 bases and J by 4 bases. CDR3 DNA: TGTGCCAGTAGTATCCGGACAGGGGATGGTGCGAGAGGAAACACCATATATTTT. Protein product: CASSIRTGDGARGNTIYF.

This chain's CDR3 is CASSRPGEQYF. Written as DNA, the CDR3 is TGTGCCAGCAGCCGGCCGGGCGAGCAGTACTTC. The chain uses TRBV7-9 and TRBJ2-7; unclear D gene. Germline loops: CDR1 SEHNR, CDR2 FQNEAQ (reference sequence). Deletions cut 5 bases from V and 6 bases from J, with 8 bases between. This CDR3 comprises 11 residues. Full variable domain (missing parts from reference TRBV7-9 and TRBJ2-7): DTGVSQNPRHKITKRGQNVTFRCDPISEHNRLYWYRQTLGQGPEFLTYFQNEAQLEKSRLLSDRFSAERPKGSFSTLEIQRTEQGDSAMYLCASSRPGEQYFGPGTRLTVT.

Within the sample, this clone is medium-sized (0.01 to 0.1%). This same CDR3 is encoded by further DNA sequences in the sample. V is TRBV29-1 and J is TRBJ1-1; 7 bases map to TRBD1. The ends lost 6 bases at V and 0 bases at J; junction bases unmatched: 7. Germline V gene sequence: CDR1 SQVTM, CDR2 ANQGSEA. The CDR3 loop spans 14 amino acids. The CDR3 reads CSVDPTGMNTEAFF. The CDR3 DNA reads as TGCAGCGTGGACCCGACAGGGATGAACACTGAAGCTTTCTTT.

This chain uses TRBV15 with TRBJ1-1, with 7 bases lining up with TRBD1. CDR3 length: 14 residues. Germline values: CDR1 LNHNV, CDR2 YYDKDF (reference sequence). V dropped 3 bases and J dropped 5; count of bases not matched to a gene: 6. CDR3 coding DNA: TGTGCCACCAGCAGCAAGGGGGCGCGGACTGAAGCTTTCTTT. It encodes CATSSKGARTEAFF. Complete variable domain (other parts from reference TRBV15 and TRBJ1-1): DAMVIQNPRYQVTQFGKPVTLSCSQTLNHNVMYWYQQKSSQAPKLLFHYYDKDFNNEADTPDNFQSRRPNTSFCFLDIRSPGLGDTAMYLCATSSKGARTEAFFGQGTRLTVV.

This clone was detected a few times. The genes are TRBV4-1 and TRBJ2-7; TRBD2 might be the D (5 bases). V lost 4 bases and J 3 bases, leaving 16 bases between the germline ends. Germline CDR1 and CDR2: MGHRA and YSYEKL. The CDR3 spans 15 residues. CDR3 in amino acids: CASSRMELEGYEQYF. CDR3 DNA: TGCGCCAGCAGCCGGATGGAGTTAGAGGGCTACGAGCAGTACTTC.

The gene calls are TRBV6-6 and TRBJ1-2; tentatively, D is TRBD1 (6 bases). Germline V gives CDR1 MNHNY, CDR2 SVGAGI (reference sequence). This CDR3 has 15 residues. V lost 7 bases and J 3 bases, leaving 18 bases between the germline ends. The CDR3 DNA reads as TGTGCCAGCACCTCACAGGGTAGAGGGGACTATGGCTACACCTTC. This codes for CASTSQGRGDYGYTF.

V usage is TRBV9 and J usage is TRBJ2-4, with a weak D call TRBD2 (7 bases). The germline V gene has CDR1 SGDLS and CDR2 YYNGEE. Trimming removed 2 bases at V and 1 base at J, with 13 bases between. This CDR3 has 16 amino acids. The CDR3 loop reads CASSVGAGVAKNIQYF. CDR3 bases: TGTGCCAGCAGCGTGGGGGCGGGGGTTGCCAAAAACATTCAGTACTTC.

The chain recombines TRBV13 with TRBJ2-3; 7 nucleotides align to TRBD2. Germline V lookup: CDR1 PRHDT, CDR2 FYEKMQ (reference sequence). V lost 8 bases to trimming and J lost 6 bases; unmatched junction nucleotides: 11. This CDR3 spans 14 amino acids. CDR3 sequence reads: CASGRRGLGDTQYF. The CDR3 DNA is TGTGCCAGCGGCCGGCGGGGGTTAGGGGATACGCAGTATTTT.

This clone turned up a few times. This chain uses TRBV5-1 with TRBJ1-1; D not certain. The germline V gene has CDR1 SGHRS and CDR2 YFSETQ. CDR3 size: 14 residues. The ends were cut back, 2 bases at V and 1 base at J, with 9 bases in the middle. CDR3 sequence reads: CASSFDGGNTEAFF. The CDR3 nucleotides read TGCGCCAGCAGCTTCGACGGAGGGAACACTGAAGCTTTCTTT.

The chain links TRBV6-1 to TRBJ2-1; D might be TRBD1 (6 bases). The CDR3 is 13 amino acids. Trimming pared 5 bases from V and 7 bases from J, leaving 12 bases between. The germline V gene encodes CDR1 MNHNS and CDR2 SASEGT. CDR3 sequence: CASSKGGWNEQFF. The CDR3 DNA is TGTGCCAGCAGTAAAGGGGGATGGAATGAGCAGTTCTTC.

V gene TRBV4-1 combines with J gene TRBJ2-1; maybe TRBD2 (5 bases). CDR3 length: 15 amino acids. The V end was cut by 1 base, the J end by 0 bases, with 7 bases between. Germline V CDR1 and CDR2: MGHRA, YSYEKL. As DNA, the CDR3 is TGCGCCAGCAGCCAAGCACGGGGCTCCTACAATGAGCAGTTCTTC. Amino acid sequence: CASSQARGSYNEQFF.

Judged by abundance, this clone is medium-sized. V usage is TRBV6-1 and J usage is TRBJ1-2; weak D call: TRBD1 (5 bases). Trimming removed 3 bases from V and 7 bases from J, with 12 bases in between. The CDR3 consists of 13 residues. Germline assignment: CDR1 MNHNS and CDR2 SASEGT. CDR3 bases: TGTGCCAGCAGTGAGGGACGCCAGGGTGGCTACACCTTC. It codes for CASSEGRQGGYTF.

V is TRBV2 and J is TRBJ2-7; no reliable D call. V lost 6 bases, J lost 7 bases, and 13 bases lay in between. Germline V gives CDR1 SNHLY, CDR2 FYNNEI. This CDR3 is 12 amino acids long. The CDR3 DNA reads TGTGCCAGCAGCCCGGCGGTGGAAGAGCAGTACTTC. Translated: CASSPAVEEQYF.

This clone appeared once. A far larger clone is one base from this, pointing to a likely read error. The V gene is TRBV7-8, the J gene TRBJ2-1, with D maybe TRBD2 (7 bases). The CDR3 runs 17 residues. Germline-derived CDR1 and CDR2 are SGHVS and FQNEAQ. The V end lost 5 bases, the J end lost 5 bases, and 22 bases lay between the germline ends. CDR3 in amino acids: CASSPFGGPAENNEQFF. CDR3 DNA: TGTGCCAGCAGCCCATTCGGGGGGCCAGCTGAGAACAATGAGCAGTTCTTC.

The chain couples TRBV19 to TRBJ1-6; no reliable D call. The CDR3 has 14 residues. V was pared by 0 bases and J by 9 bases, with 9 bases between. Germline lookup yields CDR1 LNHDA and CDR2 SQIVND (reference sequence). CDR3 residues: CASSIDQGRSPLHF. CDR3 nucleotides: TGTGCCAGTAGTATAGATCAAGGGCGTTCACCCCTCCACTTT. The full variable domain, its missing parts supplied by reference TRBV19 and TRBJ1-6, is DGGITQSPKYLFRKEGQNVTLSCEQNLNHDAMYWYRQDPGQGLRLIYYSQIVNDFQKGDIAEGYSVSREKKESFPLTVTSAQKNPTAFYLCASSIDQGRSPLHFGNGTRLTVT.

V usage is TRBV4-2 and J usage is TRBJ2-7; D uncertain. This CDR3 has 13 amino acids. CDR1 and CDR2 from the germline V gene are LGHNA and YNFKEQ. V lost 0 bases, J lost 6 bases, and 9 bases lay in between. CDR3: CASSQDTSREQYF. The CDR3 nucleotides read TGTGCCAGCAGCCAAGATACGAGCCGCGAGCAGTACTTC.

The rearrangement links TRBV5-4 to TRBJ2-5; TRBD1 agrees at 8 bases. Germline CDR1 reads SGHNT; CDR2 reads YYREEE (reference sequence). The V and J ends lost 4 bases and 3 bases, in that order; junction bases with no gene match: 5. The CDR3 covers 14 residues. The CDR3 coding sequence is TGTGCCAGCAGCGGACAGACAGGGGAAGAGACCCAGTACTTC. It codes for CASSGQTGEETQYF.

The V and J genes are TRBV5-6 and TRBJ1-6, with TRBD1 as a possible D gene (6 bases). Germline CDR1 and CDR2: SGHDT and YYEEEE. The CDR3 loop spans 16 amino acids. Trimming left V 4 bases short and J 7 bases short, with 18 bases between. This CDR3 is CASSPPGGAVNSPLHF. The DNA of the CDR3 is TGTGCCAGCAGCCCTCCCGGGGGCGCGGTAAATTCACCCCTCCACTTT.